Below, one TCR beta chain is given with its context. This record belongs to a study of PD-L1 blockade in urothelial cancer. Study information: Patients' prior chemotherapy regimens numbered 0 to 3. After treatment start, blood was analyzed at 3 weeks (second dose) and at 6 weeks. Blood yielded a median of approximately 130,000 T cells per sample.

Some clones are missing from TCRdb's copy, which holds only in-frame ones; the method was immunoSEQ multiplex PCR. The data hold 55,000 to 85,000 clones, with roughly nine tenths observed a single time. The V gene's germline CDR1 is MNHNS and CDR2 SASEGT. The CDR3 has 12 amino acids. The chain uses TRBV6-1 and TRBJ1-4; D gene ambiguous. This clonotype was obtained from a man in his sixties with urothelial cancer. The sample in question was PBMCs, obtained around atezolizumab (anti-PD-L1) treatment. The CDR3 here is CASGLSNEKLFF. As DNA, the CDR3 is TGTGCATCGGGGTTATCTAATGAAAAACTGTTTTTT.